This T cell receptor beta chain was obtained from a study of CD8 T cells in Susac syndrome. The RNA input was about 0.5 to 1 ug, and it was reverse transcribed with random hexamers. Amplification of TCR beta CDR3 spanned 54 Vbeta and 13 Jbeta via immunoSEQ multiplex PCR. Each CDR3 protein gets one entry after TCRdb re-called the immunoSEQ multiplex PCR reads with MiXCR. The sample contains roughly 200,000 distinct CDR3 sequences, about 95% of which appear only once. The germline V gene has CDR1 GTSNPN and CDR2 SVGIG (reference sequence). The ends were cut back, 2 bases at V and 4 bases at J, with 5 bases in the middle. The CDR3 totals 11 residues. The controls, all healthy donors, were matched for age and sex. Purification of the CD8+ and CD4+ T cells relied on negative isolation, and TEMRA cells underwent FACS enrichment. This clonotype has a single count.

The sequence was collected from a human donor in good health. Material for sequencing was CD4+ T cells from PBMCs. V and J are TRBV30 and TRBJ2-5; D ambiguous. The CDR3 loop reads CAWSSRETQYF. CDR3 DNA: TGTGCCTGGAGTTCGAGAGAGACCCAGTACTTC.